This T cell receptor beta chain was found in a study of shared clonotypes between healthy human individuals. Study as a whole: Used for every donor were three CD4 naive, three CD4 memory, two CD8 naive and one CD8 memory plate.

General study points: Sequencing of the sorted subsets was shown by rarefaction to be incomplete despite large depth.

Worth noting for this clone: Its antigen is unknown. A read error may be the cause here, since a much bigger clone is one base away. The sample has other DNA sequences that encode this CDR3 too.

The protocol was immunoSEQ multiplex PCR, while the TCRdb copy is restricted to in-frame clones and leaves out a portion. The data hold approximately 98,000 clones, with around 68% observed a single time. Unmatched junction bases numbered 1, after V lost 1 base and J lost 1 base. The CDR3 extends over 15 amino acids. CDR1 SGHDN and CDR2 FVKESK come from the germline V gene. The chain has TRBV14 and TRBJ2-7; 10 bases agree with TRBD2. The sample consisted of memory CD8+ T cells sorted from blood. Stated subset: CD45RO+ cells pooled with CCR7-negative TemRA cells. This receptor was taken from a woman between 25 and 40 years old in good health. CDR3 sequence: CASSQGLAGSYEQYF. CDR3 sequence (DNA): TGTGCCAGCAGCCAAGGACTAGCGGGTTCCTACGAGCAGTACTTC.